The clone carrying this T cell receptor (beta chain) showed up just once. The data belong to a study of blood T cell repertoires in COVID-19. Looking at the study overall: Acute and convalescent COVID-19 samples came from the United States, Italy and Spain.

This CDR3 spans 19 amino acids. The V and J ends lost 0 bases and 4 bases respectively, with 19 bases between them. CDR1 and CDR2 (germline): MGHRA, YSYEKL. Study processing details: Reference gene primers were amplified, and this amplification served to estimate nucleated cell counts. This table comes from immunoSEQ multiplex PCR, and its TCRdb copy is limited to in-frame clones, with some not included. D and trimming come from the DNA, and the V and J calls and clone size come from that table. The sample carries approximately 210,000 clones, around 81% recorded once. The sample comprised PBMCs or T cells enriched from blood (not recorded which). The source of this sequence is a man younger than 40 with acute COVID-19. The chain combines TRBV4-1 with TRBJ1-6; D may be TRBD1 (5 bases). CDR3 residues: CASSQESGQGFTYNSPLHF. CDR3 DNA sequence: TGCGCCAGCAGCCAAGAAAGTGGGCAGGGCTTTACTTATAATTCACCCCTCCACTTT.